This T cell receptor (beta chain) was sequenced during a study of cytomegalovirus exposure and HLA in healthy donors. About the research overall: Membership in the Caucasian-associated ancestry cluster was found for 75% to 90% of 350 to 450 genotyped donors. Study-level results: In vitro testing confirmed a few CMV-associated chains as specific for CMV antigens.

The V gene end was trimmed by 7 bases and the J gene end by 3 bases; junction bases not matched to a gene: 8. Per germline, CDR1 MDHEN and CDR2 SYDVKM. The CDR3 is made up of 14 amino acids. Of note for this clone: No antigen is known for it.

PCR employed 60 Vbeta and 13 Jbeta primers. Libraries were prepared by immunoSEQ multiplex PCR; TCRdb keeps only in-frame clonotypes and omits some of them. The data contain 90,000 to 120,000 clones, around three quarters of them singletons. The TCR originated in a woman aged 40 to 50 in good health and CMV-seronegative. Sequencing was carried out using PBMCs. The gene calls are TRBV28 and TRBJ1-2, with 7 positions matching TRBD1. The CDR3 DNA follows: TGTGCCAGCACCCCCCAGGGGGATCACTATGGCTACACCTTC. It codes for CASTPQGDHYGYTF.